The 25 T cell receptor beta chains reported below all come from one sample, sequenced in a study of graft-versus-host responses after intestinal transplantation (dated by TCRdb to the early 2020s). What these receptors recognize is not known. This specimen's time point label, per the study, means: cells obtained before transplantation from donor or recipient. The library was made by the immunoSEQ multiplex PCR assay. This is the immuneACCESS table as TCRdb keeps it, with only in-frame sequences that have V and J called. A part of the clones is gone; compared with another copy, unresolved V genes explain less than half, and the rest is unexplained. The sample has some 100,000 clones on record, over 80% of them singletons. The ten largest make up about 1% of the sample. Sequenced here: unstimulated CD8+ T cells sorted from spleen or lymph node cells, sampled before transplant. These receptors originate from a human donor who was the organ donor for an intestinal transplant.

CDR3: CAWSRAGGTDTQYF. Written as DNA, the CDR3 is TGTGCCTGGAGTCGGGCAGGGGGCACAGATACGCAGTATTTT. The chain has TRBV30 and TRBJ2-3; D possibly corresponds to TRBD1 (6 bases). CDR1 is GTSNPN, CDR2 SVGIG, per germline (reference sequence). V lost 2 bases to trimming and J lost 1 base, with 10 bases between them. The CDR3 consists of 14 residues.

The rearrangement links TRBV2 to TRBJ2-2, with 9 bases aligning to TRBD1. This CDR3 is built from 15 residues. The germline gives CDR1 SNHLY, CDR2 FYNNEI. V gave up 2 bases and J gave up 5 bases; unmatched junction bases: 3. The CDR3 is CASSEWDRATGELFF. The DNA for the CDR3 is TGTGCCAGCAGTGAATGGGACAGGGCGACCGGGGAGCTGTTTTTT. Together with reference TRBV2 and TRBJ2-2, the CDR3 gives the full variable domain: EPEVTQTPSHQVTQMGQEVILRCVPISNHLYFYWYRQILGQKVEFLVSFYNNEISEKSEIFDDQFSVERPDGSNFTLKIRSTKLEDSAMYFCASSEWDRATGELFFGEGSRLTVL.

The chain links TRBV11-2 to TRBJ2-5; tentatively, D is TRBD2 (6 bases). TRBJ2-7 matches the DNA end more closely, so the J call is doubtful. Per germline, CDR1 SGHAT and CDR2 FQNNGV. This CDR3 region has 14 residues. DNA for the CDR3: TGTGCCAGCAGCTTATCGGGGGACTCCTACGAGCAGTACTTC. This encodes CASSLSGDSYEQYF.

This clone has a single count. The chain carries TRBV5-1 and TRBJ1-2; no definite D call. V was shortened by 3 bases and J by 6 bases, with 18 bases between the two germline ends. CDR1 is SGHRS and CDR2 is YFSETQ in the germline V gene. This CDR3 is built from 15 residues. The CDR3 sequence is CASSSPGSPLDGYTF. CDR3 bases: TGCGCCAGCAGCTCCCCGGGGAGCCCGTTGGATGGCTACACCTTC.

This chain links TRBV11-3 with TRBJ2-1; 7 bases are shared with TRBD2. The CDR3 covers 14 residues. CDR1 is SGHNT and CDR2 is YENEEA in the germline V gene. The V and J ends lost 5 bases and 5 bases, in that order; junction bases with no gene match: 6. CDR3 sequence (DNA): TGTGCCAGCAGCCTACCACGGGGGGACAATGAGCAGTTCTTC. Translated: CASSLPRGDNEQFF. The whole variable domain, filled in from reference TRBV11-3 and TRBJ2-1, reads EAGVVQSPRYKIIEKKQPVAFWCNPISGHNTLYWYLQNLGQGPELLIRYENEEAVDDSQLPKDRFSAERLKGVDSTLKIQPAELGDSAVYLCASSLPRGDNEQFFGPGTRLTVL.

The chain links TRBV6-1 to TRBJ2-7; no clear D gene. V lost 2 bases and J 9 bases, leaving 17 bases between the germline ends. Looked up from germline, CDR1 is MNHNS and CDR2 is SASEGT. The CDR3 has 14 amino acids. The CDR3 protein is CASSEILTGRRQYF. In nucleotides, the CDR3 is TGTGCCAGCAGTGAAATCCTCACGGGTAGGAGGCAGTACTTC.

This rearrangement joins TRBV7-9 to TRBJ2-1; maybe TRBD1 (5 bases). Trimming took 7 bases from V and 7 from J, leaving 14 bases between them. Germline loops: CDR1 SEHNR, CDR2 FQNEAQ (reference sequence). The CDR3 is 13 residues long. CDR3 in amino acids: CASTSSDSNEQFF. CDR3 coding DNA: TGTGCCAGCACCTCCTCTGACAGTAATGAGCAGTTCTTC.

The chain recombines TRBV23-1 with TRBJ2-2, with 10 bases aligning to TRBD1. TRBV23-1 counts as an open reading frame of uncertain function. The length of the CDR3 is 20 residues. The J segment lost 7 bases and the V segment lost 3 bases, leaving 20 bases of the junction unmatched. The DNA of the CDR3 is TGCGCCAGCAGTCACCGGGACAGGGGCCCAACCGGGACTAGGGACGGGGAGCTGTTTTTT. Encoded protein: CASSHRDRGPTGTRDGELFF.

The chain employs TRBV19 and TRBJ2-7, with 10 bases that match TRBD2. V lost 3 bases and J lost 3; bases outside the gene matches: 5. The CDR3 is 15 amino acids. The V gene's germline CDR1 is LNHDA and CDR2 SQIVND (reference sequence). CDR3 coding DNA: TGTGCCAGTAGTATCGGAACTAGCGGGAACTACGAGCAGTACTTC. It translates to CASSIGTSGNYEQYF.

The genes are TRBV4-1 and TRBJ1-1; D is undetermined. The V end lost 6 bases, the J end lost 1 base, and 9 bases lay between the germline ends. In germline, CDR1 is MGHRA, CDR2 YSYEKL. The CDR3 sequence is 13 residues long. The DNA of the CDR3 is TGCGCCAGCAGTGAGACACCGAACACTGAAGCTTTCTTT. As protein: CASSETPNTEAFF.

This clone was picked up one time. The V call is TRBV4-1, the J call TRBJ1-1; 8 bases map to TRBD1. The CDR3 spans 15 residues. V shed 8 bases and J 1 base; nucleotides not matched to a gene: 9. Germline values: CDR1 MGHRA, CDR2 YSYEKL. CDR3 residues: CASQGATVQNTEAFF. The CDR3 DNA reads as TGCGCCAGCCAGGGGGCGACAGTTCAGAACACTGAAGCTTTCTTT.

The chain carries TRBV7-3 and TRBJ2-1; TRBD1 matches at 9 bases. V lost 1 base and J lost 5; bases outside the gene matches: 3. This CDR3 has 15 residues. Germline CDR1 SGHTA, CDR2 FQGTGA. CDR3: CASSLRGQGNNEQFF. The CDR3 coding sequence is TGTGCCAGCAGCTTAAGGGGACAGGGAAACAATGAGCAGTTCTTC.

The chain employs TRBV7-9 and TRBJ1-2, with 12 bases identical to TRBD1. Germline V CDR1 and CDR2: SEHNR, FQNEAQ (reference sequence). V was pared by 5 bases and J by 8 bases, with 6 bases of the junction left unmatched. The CDR3 has 14 residues. The CDR3: CASSPGQGAFGYTF. The DNA for the CDR3 is TGTGCCAGCAGCCCGGGACAGGGGGCATTCGGCTACACCTTC. The variable domain in full, completed from reference TRBV7-9 and TRBJ1-2, reads DTGVSQNPRHKITKRGQNVTFRCDPISEHNRLYWYRQTLGQGPEFLTYFQNEAQLEKSRLLSDRFSAERPKGSFSTLEIQRTEQGDSAMYLCASSPGQGAFGYTFGSGTRLTVV.

V is TRBV7-9 and J is TRBJ2-7; D not resolved. V was pared by 0 bases and J by 7 bases, with 7 bases between. Germline loops: CDR1 SEHNR, CDR2 FQNEAQ (reference sequence). This CDR3 contains 12 residues. DNA for the CDR3: TGTGCCAGCAGCTTAGCGACATCGGAGCAGTACTTC. Amino acids: CASSLATSEQYF. The full variable domain, completed using reference TRBV7-9 and TRBJ2-7, is DTGVSQNPRHKITKRGQNVTFRCDPISEHNRLYWYRQTLGQGPEFLTYFQNEAQLEKSRLLSDRFSAERPKGSFSTLEIQRTEQGDSAMYLCASSLATSEQYFGPGTRLTVT.

This chain connects TRBV4-1 to TRBJ2-1; 8 bases align to TRBD2. The CDR3 is 15 amino acids. V trimming: 4 bases; J trimming: 4 bases; junction bases outside the gene matches: 6. Looked up from germline, CDR1 is MGHRA and CDR2 is YSYEKL. In DNA form, the CDR3 reads TGCGCCAGCAGCCCACTCGGGGGGGGGTACAATGAGCAGTTCTTC. Translated, it gives CASSPLGGGYNEQFF.

This chain connects TRBV7-9 to TRBJ2-6; 7 bases are shared with TRBD1. V lost 2 bases to trimming and J lost 0 bases; unmatched junction nucleotides: 4. This CDR3 contains 17 residues. CDR1 and CDR2 (germline): SEHNR, FQNEAQ (reference sequence). As DNA, the CDR3 is TGTGCCAGCAGCTTAAGGGACAGCAACTCTGGGGCCAACGTCCTGACTTTC. It is translated as CASSLRDSNSGANVLTF.

The gene calls are TRBV5-1 and TRBJ2-5; D not certain. Deletions cut 0 bases from V and 3 bases from J, with 6 bases between. This CDR3 is built from 13 residues. Germline V CDR1 and CDR2: SGHRS, YFSETQ. In DNA form, the CDR3 reads TGCGCCAGCAGCTTGGCCCCTGAAGAGACCCAGTACTTC. It yields the protein CASSLAPEETQYF.

The CDR3 reads CASSPSPDGYEQYF. The DNA for the CDR3 is TGTGCCAGCAGCCCGAGCCCCGACGGGTACGAGCAGTACTTC. The genes are TRBV7-6 and TRBJ2-7, with unresolved D. The V gene lost 5 bases and the J gene lost 4 bases, with 15 bases spanning the gap. CDR1 and CDR2 from the germline V gene are SGHVS and FNYEAQ. The CDR3 runs to 14 residues. The whole variable domain, filled in from reference TRBV7-6 and TRBJ2-7, reads GAGVSQSPRYKVTKRGQDVALRCDPISGHVSLYWYRQALGQGPEFLTYFNYEAQQDKSGLPNDRFSAERPEGSISTLTIQRTEQRDSAMYRCASSPSPDGYEQYFGPGTRLTVT.

The chain is built from TRBV7-6 and TRBJ2-1, with 7 bases fitting TRBD1. Unmatched junction bases numbered 6, after V lost 4 bases and J lost 6 bases. The CDR3 has 14 residues. Germline V CDR1 and CDR2: SGHVS, FNYEAQ. The CDR3 loop is CASSSPTGVNEQFF. The CDR3 DNA reads as TGTGCCAGCAGCTCCCCTACAGGGGTCAATGAGCAGTTCTTC.

CDR3: CATSRVKGPRTSGTPGNEQFF. The CDR3 nucleotides read TGTGCCACCAGCAGGGTAAAGGGCCCGCGGACTAGCGGGACCCCAGGAAATGAGCAGTTCTTC. The chain recombines TRBV15 with TRBJ2-1; 12 bases agree with TRBD2. The CDR3 covers 21 residues. Germline CDR1 LNHNV, CDR2 YYDKDF (reference sequence). The V segment lost 3 bases and the J segment 7 bases; nucleotides outside the gene matches: 22.

CDR3 loop: CASSVAGGSNEQFF. DNA for the CDR3: TGTGCCAGCAGCGTAGCGGGGGGGTCCAATGAGCAGTTCTTC. The rearrangement uses TRBV9 and TRBJ2-1; 8 nucleotides align to TRBD2. CDR1 SGDLS and CDR2 YYNGEE come from the germline V gene. The CDR3 extends over 14 amino acids. The V and J ends lost 0 bases and 6 bases, in that order; junction bases with no gene match: 2.

The J gene is TRBJ2-5, the V gene TRBV10-1; TRBD2 aligns across 15 bases. CDR1 and CDR2 from the germline V gene are WNHNN and SYGVQD (reference sequence). This CDR3 is built from 22 residues. With V trimmed by 0 bases and J by 2 bases, 16 bases remained unmatched. The CDR3 nucleotides read TGCGCCAGCAGTGAGTCAGAACCGGGACTAGCGGGAGGACCCACACCACAAGAGACCCAGTACTTC. Protein sequence: CASSESEPGLAGGPTPQETQYF.

V usage is TRBV5-1 and J usage is TRBJ2-3, with 7 nucleotides matching TRBD2. Per germline, CDR1 SGHRS and CDR2 YFSETQ. This CDR3 spans 16 amino acids. The V and J ends lost 2 bases and 0 bases, in that order; junction bases with no gene match: 6. The CDR3 loop is CASSFQTSESTDTQYF. In DNA form, the CDR3 reads TGCGCCAGCAGCTTCCAAACTAGCGAGAGCACAGATACGCAGTATTTT.

The chain uses TRBV7-9 and TRBJ2-5, with 8 bases matching TRBD1. Per germline, CDR1 SEHNR and CDR2 FQNEAQ (reference sequence). The CDR3 is 15 amino acids. V shed 4 bases, J shed 0 bases, and the junction held 4 bases outside the gene matches. As DNA, the CDR3 is TGTGCCAGCAGCTGGGACAGGAGGTACCAAGAGACCCAGTACTTC. Protein sequence: CASSWDRRYQETQYF.

This clone appeared once. The V gene is TRBV7-8, the J gene TRBJ2-5; a weak D match, TRBD2 (5 bases). The length of the CDR3 is 16 residues. V lost 5 bases and J 0 bases, leaving 16 bases between the germline ends. Per the germline V gene, CDR1 is SGHVS and CDR2 is FQNEAQ. The CDR3 sequence is CASSLPGVSYQETQYF. The CDR3, as DNA: TGTGCCAGCAGCCTCCCCGGGGTTTCGTACCAAGAGACCCAGTACTTC.